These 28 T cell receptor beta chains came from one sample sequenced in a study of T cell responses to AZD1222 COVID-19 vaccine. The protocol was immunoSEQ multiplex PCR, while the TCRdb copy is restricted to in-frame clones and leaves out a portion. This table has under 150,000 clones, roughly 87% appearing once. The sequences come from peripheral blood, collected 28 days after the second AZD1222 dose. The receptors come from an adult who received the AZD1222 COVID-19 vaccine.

CDR3 sequence reads: CASSQGAGEETQYF. In nucleotides, the CDR3 is TGTGCCAGCAGCCAAGGGGCGGGGGAAGAGACCCAGTACTTC. The chain joins TRBV3-1 (or the pseudogene TRBV3-2) to TRBJ2-5; 7 bases fit TRBD2. The germline CDR1 and CDR2 sequences are LGHDT and YNNKEL (reference sequence). The V and J ends lost 1 base and 3 bases, in that order; junction bases with no gene match: 2. This CDR3 has 14 residues.

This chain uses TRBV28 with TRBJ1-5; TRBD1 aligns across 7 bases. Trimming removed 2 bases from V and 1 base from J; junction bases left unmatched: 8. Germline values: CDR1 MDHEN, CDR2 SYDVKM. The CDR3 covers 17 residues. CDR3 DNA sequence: TGTGCCAGCAGTTTACGACAGGGCGGTGGAAGCAATCAGCCCCAGCATTTT. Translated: CASSLRQGGGSNQPQHF.

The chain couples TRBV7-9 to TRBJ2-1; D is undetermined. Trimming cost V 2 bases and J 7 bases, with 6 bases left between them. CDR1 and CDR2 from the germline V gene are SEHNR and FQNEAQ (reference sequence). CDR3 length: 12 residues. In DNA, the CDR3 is TGTGCCAGCAGCTTAAGTGGTAATGAGCAGTTCTTC. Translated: CASSLSGNEQFF.

CDR3 in DNA: TGTGCCAGCAGTGAAACGGGGACAGGGGAGTCCTACGAGCAGTACTTC. It is translated as CASSETGTGESYEQYF. V usage is TRBV2 and J usage is TRBJ2-7, with TRBD1 matching 10 bases. The CDR3 length is 16 residues. V trimming: 2 bases; J trimming: 1 base; junction bases outside the gene matches: 5. Per germline, CDR1 SNHLY and CDR2 FYNNEI.

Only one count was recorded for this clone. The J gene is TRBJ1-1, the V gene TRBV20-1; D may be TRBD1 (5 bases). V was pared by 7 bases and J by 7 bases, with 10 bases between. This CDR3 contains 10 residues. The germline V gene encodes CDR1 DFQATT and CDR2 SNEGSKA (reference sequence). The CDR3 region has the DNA TGCAGTGTTATGGACAATGAAGCTTTCTTT. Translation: CSVMDNEAFF.

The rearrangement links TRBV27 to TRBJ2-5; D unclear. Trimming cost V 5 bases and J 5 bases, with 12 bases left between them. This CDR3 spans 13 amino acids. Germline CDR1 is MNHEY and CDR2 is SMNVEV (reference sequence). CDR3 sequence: CASSPEMWETQYF. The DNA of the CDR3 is TGTGCCAGCAGTCCAGAAATGTGGGAGACCCAGTACTTC.

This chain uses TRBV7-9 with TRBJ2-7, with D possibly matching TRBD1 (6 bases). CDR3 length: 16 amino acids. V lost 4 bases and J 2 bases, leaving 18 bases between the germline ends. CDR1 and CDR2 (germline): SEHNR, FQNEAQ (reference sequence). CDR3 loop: CASSSRRGRGTYEQYF. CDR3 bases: TGTGCCAGCAGCTCACGCCGGGGCAGGGGAACCTACGAGCAGTACTTC.

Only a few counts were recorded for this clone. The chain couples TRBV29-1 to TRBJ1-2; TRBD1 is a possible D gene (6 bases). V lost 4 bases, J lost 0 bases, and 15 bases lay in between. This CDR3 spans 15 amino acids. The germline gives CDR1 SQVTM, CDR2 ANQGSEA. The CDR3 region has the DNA TGCAGCGTTGGAGGGGGACTCTCGTCTAACTATGGCTACACCTTC. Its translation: CSVGGGLSSNYGYTF.

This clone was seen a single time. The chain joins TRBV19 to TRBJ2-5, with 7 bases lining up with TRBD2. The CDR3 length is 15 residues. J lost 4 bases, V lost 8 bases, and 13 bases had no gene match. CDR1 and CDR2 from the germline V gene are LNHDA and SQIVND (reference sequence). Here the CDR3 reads CASAPLAGESETQYF. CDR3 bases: TGTGCCAGTGCGCCGCTGGCGGGAGAGTCAGAGACCCAGTACTTC.

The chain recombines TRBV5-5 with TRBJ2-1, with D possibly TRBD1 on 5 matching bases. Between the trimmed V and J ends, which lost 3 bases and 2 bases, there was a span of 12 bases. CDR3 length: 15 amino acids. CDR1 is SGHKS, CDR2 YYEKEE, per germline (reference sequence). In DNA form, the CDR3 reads TGTGCCAGCAGCTCGGACGACAGTCCCTACAATGAGCAGTTCTTC. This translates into CASSSDDSPYNEQFF.

The CDR3 sequence is CASSLERGTDTQYF. CDR3 nucleotide sequence: TGTGCCAGTAGCCTTGAACGGGGAACGGATACGCAGTATTTT. V usage is TRBV19 and J usage is TRBJ2-3, with D possibly matching TRBD2 (5 bases). This CDR3 spans 14 amino acids. V was trimmed by 6 bases and J by 6 bases, leaving 16 bases between them. Germline CDR1 is LNHDA and CDR2 is SQIVND (reference sequence).

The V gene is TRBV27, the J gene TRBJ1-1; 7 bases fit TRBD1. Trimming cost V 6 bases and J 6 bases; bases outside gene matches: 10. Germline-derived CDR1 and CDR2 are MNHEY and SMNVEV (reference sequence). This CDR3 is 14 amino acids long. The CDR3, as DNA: TGTGCCAGCAGAAGACAGGGATATTCGGCTGAAGCTTTCTTT. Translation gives CASRRQGYSAEAFF.

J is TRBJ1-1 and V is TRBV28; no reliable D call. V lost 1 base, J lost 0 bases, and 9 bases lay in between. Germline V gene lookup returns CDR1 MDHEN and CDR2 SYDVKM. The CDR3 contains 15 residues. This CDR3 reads CASSLFTALNTEAFF. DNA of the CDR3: TGTGCCAGCAGTTTATTCACGGCCCTGAACACTGAAGCTTTCTTT.

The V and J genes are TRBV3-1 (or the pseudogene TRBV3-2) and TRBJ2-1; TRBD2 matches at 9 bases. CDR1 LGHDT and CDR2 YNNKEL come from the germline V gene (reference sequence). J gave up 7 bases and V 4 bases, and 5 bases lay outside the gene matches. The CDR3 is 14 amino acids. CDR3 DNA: TGTGCCAGCAGCCCGGCGCGGGAGGGGAATGAGCAGTTCTTC. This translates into CASSPAREGNEQFF.

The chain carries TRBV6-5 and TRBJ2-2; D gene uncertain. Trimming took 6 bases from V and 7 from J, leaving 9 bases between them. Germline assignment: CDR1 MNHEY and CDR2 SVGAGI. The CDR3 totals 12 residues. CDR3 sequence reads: CASSSLYGELFF. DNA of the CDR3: TGTGCCAGCAGCTCCCTATACGGGGAGCTGTTTTTT.

The CDR3 DNA reads TGTGCCAGCAGTTACGGCAGGTCACCCCATAATTCACCCCTCCACTTT. Amino acids: CASSYGRSPHNSPLHF. V gene TRBV6-5 combines with J gene TRBJ1-6; D unresolved. Germline V gene lookup returns CDR1 MNHEY and CDR2 SVGAGI. Trimming took off 2 bases at V and 5 bases at J, with 13 bases between the two ends. This CDR3 contains 16 residues.

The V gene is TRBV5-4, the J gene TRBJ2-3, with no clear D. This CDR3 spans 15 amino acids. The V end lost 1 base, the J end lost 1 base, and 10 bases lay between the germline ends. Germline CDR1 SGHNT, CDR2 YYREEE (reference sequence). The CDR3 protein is CASSLKLTRTDTQYF. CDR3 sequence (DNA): TGTGCCAGCAGCTTGAAACTAACTCGCACAGATACGCAGTATTTT.

The CDR3 DNA sequence: TGCGCCAGCAGCCAGGGCTCGCAGGCTTACGAGCAGTACTTC. Encoded protein: CASSQGSQAYEQYF. V gene TRBV4-3 combines with J gene TRBJ2-7; D is ambiguous. This CDR3 region has 14 residues. V lost 3 bases to trimming and J lost 4 bases, with 13 bases between them. The V gene's germline CDR1 is LGHNA and CDR2 YSLEER.

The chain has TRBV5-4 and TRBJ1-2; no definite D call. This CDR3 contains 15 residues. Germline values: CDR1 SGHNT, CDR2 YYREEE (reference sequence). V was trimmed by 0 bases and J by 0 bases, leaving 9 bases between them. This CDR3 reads CASSLGRTTNYGYTF. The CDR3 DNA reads TGTGCCAGCAGCTTGGGCAGAACGACTAACTATGGCTACACCTTC.

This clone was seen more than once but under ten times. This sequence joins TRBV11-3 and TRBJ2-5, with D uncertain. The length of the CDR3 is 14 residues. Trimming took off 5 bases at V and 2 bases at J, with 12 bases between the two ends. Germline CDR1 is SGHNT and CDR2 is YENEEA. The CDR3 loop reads CASSPPPRQETQYF. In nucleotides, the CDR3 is TGTGCCAGCAGCCCACCCCCCCGGCAAGAGACCCAGTACTTC.

Here the CDR3 reads CASSEGGVGTQYF. The CDR3 DNA reads as TGTGCCAGCAGTGAGGGAGGGGTCGGTACGCAGTATTTT. V and J are TRBV6-1 and TRBJ2-3; the match to TRBD2 covers 7 bases. Germline V CDR1 and CDR2: MNHNS, SASEGT. The J segment lost 8 bases and the V segment lost 3 bases, leaving 5 bases of the junction unmatched. The CDR3 has 13 residues.

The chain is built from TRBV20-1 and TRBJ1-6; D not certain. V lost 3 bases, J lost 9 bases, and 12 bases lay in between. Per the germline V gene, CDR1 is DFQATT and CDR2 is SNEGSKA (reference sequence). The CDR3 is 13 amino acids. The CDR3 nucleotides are TGCAGTGCTAGTTACGCTGTTGGTTCACCCCTCCACTTT. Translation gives CSASYAVGSPLHF.

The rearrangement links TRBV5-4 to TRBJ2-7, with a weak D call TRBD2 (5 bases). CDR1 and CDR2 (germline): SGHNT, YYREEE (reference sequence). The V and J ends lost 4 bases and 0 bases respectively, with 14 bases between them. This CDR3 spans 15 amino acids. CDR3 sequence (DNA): TGTGCCAGCAGCCACACGGAGGTGAGCTCCTACGAGCAGTACTTC. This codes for CASSHTEVSSYEQYF.

In DNA form, the CDR3 reads TGTGCCAGCAGCTTTCAAGCGGGGGGGTACAATGAGCAGTTCTTC. It codes for CASSFQAGGYNEQFF. The chain uses TRBV7-9 and TRBJ2-1; TRBD2 matches at 10 bases. The CDR3 loop spans 15 amino acids. V dropped 3 bases and J dropped 4; count of bases not matched to a gene: 3. CDR1 is SEHNR and CDR2 is FQNEAQ in the germline V gene (reference sequence).

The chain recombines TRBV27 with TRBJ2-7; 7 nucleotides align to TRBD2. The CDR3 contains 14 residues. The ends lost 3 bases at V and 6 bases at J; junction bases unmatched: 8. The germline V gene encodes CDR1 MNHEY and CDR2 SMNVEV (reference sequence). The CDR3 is CASSFRTGGSEQYF. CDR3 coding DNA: TGTGCCAGCAGTTTTAGGACGGGAGGATCCGAGCAGTACTTC.

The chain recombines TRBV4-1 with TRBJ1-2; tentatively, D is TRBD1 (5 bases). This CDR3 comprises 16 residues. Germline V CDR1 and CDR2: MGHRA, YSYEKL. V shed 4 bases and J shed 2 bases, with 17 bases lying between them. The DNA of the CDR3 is TGCGCCAGCAGCCCCCGGGGCGCCGTTAGGAACTATGGCTACACCTTC. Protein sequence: CASSPRGAVRNYGYTF.

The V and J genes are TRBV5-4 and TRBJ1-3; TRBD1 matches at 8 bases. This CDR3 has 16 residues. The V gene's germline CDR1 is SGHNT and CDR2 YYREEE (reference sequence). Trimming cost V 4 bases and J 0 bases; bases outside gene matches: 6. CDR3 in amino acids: CASSRGQEISGNTIYF. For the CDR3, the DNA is TGTGCCAGCAGCCGGGGACAGGAGATCTCTGGAAACACCATATATTTT.

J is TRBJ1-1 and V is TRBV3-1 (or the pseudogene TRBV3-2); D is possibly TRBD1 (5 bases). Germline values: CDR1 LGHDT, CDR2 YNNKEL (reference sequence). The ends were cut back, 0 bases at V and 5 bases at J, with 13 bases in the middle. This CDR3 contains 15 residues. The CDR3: CASSQERRGWTEAFF. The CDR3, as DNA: TGTGCCAGCAGCCAAGAGAGAAGGGGTTGGACTGAAGCTTTCTTT.